A selection of T cell receptor beta chains follows, all from one sample in a study of blood T cell repertoires in COVID-19. This table comes from immunoSEQ multiplex PCR, and its TCRdb copy is limited to in-frame clones, with some not included. The sample has 150,000 to 200,000 clones, 60% to 80% seen once. The sample taken for sequencing was peripheral blood. These TCRs come from an older woman with acute or convalescent COVID-19. The CDR3 runs from the conserved cysteine through the conserved F or W. D genes are given only for firm matches. Clone size is shown for a subset of rows, as once, few, many or a class of expanded clone.

j_call cdr3_length clone_size d_call v_call cdr3_aa cdr3_nt
TRBJ2-7 15 . TRBD1 TRBV15 CATSRGDRSSYEQYF TGTGCCACCAGCAGAGGGGACAGGAGTAGCTACGAGCAGTACTTC
TRBJ1-2 14 . . TRBV24-1 CATSDSQGISGYTF TGTGCCACCAGTGATTCACAGGGCATATCTGGCTACACCTTC
TRBJ1-1 17 . . TRBV13 CASSSTSPPGWNTEAFF TGTGCCAGCAGCTCGACCAGTCCCCCAGGTTGGAACACTGAAGCTTTCTTT
TRBJ1-5 15 . TRBD1 TRBV10-1 CASSQTGPSNQPQHF TGCGCCAGCAGTCAGACAGGGCCTAGCAATCAGCCCCAGCATTTT
TRBJ1-2 18 once . TRBV7-3 CASTPPGLGHASNYGYTF TGTGCCAGCACCCCCCCCGGTCTCGGACATGCATCTAACTATGGCTACACCTTC
TRBJ1-1 13 . . TRBV2 CAVDGALNTEAFF TGTGCCGTGGATGGGGCCTTGAACACTGAAGCTTTCTTT
TRBJ1-5 15 . . TRBV2 CASSQDSNSNQPQHF TGTGCCAGCAGTCAAGACTCCAATAGCAATCAGCCCCAGCATTTT
TRBJ1-5 18 . TRBD1 TRBV27 CASSYPWAQGVAWKPQHF TGTGCCAGCAGTTACCCCTGGGCACAGGGGGTCGCGTGGAAGCCCCAGCATTTT
TRBJ1-3 12 . . TRBV6-5 CASRADGNTIYF TGTGCCAGCAGAGCTGATGGAAACACCATATATTTT
TRBJ1-2 13 . . TRBV6-6 CASMGQLGYGYTF TGTGCCAGCATGGGCCAATTAGGTTATGGCTACACCTTC
TRBJ2-2 13 . . TRBV12-3/TRBV12-4 CASKQGTGGELFF TGTGCCAGCAAACAGGGGACTGGTGGGGAGCTGTTTTTT
TRBJ1-1 14 . TRBD1 TRBV2 CASSLRTGQTEAFF TGTGCCAGCAGCCTTCGGACAGGTCAGACTGAAGCTTTCTTT
TRBJ2-7 15 . TRBD1 TRBV3-1/TRBV3-2 CASSQARTGIDEQYF TGTGCCAGCAGCCAAGCTCGGACAGGGATCGACGAGCAGTACTTC
TRBJ2-7 14 . . TRBV19 CASSIGGSFYEQYF TGTGCCAGTAGTATAGGAGGCTCCTTCTACGAGCAGTACTTC
TRBJ1-2 16 . TRBD1 TRBV2 CASRTTALRGPLGYTF TGTGCCAGCAGAACAACAGCCCTTAGGGGGCCCCTTGGCTACACCTTC
TRBJ2-1 15 . TRBD2 TRBV10-3 CAISGTSGSFNEQFF TGTGCCATCAGTGGGACTAGCGGGAGCTTCAATGAGCAGTTCTTC
TRBJ2-7 14 few . TRBV7-2 CASSLVPDSSEQYF TGTGCCAGCAGCTTAGTCCCGGACTCAAGCGAGCAGTACTTC
TRBJ1-1 12 . . TRBV12-3/TRBV12-4 CASSHPGTEAFF TGTGCCAGCAGTCACCCGGGCACTGAAGCTTTCTTT
TRBJ2-5 14 . TRBD1 TRBV18 CASSPETGVETQYF TGTGCCAGCTCACCAGAGACAGGGGTTGAGACCCAGTACTTC
TRBJ2-1 15 once . TRBV5-6 CASSFTRSSYNEQFF TGTGCCAGCAGCTTCACGAGGAGCTCCTACAATGAGCAGTTCTTC
TRBJ2-5 15 . TRBD1 TRBV6-5 CASSSEQGASGTQYF TGTGCCAGCAGCTCCGAACAGGGGGCTTCGGGGACCCAGTACTTC
TRBJ2-1 15 . . TRBV5-6 CASSSGLQSYNEQFF TGTGCCAGCAGCTCCGGACTCCAATCCTACAATGAGCAGTTCTTC